The 5 T cell receptor beta chains listed next were all sequenced from one sample in a study of identical twins. One entry per CDR3 protein results from TCRdb running MiXCR on the 5' RACE reads. The sample shows about 530,000 distinct CDR3 sequences, under 25% of them seen only once. These data are also associated with another study on yellow fever vaccine responses in identical twins.

Material for sequencing was CD4+ T cells sorted from blood. These receptors all come from a woman between 18 and 29 years old in good health.

The V and J genes are TRBV10-3 and TRBJ2-7; D unclear. V was trimmed by 4 bases and J by 0 bases, leaving 13 bases between them. The CDR3 is 15 residues long. Germline-derived CDR1 and CDR2 are ENHRY and SYGVKD. This CDR3 is CAISGGSTSSYEQYF. In DNA, the CDR3 is TGTGCCATCAGTGGCGGCAGTACAAGCTCCTACGAGCAGTACTTC.

In its sample, this clonotype was seen a few times. This chain joins TRBV9 and TRBJ1-2; 9 bases match TRBD1. CDR3 length: 16 amino acids. Trimming cost V 4 bases and J 4 bases; bases outside gene matches: 11. CDR1 and CDR2 (germline): SGDLS, YYNGEE. The CDR3 protein is CASSPRTGVLSYGYTF. The CDR3 DNA reads TGTGCCAGCAGCCCCCGGACAGGGGTACTTTCCTATGGCTACACCTTC.

A few counts support this clonotype. This sequence joins TRBV12-3 or TRBV12-4 and TRBJ1-5; no clear D. The V end lost 4 bases, the J end lost 5 bases, and 12 bases lay between the germline ends. The CDR3 has 14 amino acids. The CDR3, as DNA: TGTGCCAGCAGTTCAATTGGATTCGATCAGCCCCAGCATTTT. This translates into CASSSIGFDQPQHF.

The chain links TRBV3-1 to TRBJ2-4; D not certain. V was trimmed by 2 bases and J by 4 bases, leaving 9 bases between them. Looked up from germline, CDR1 is LGHDT and CDR2 is YNNKEL (reference sequence). The CDR3 is 14 amino acids. In nucleotides, the CDR3 is TGTGCCAGCAGCCAACGCGCCAAAAAAAACATTCAGTACTTC. Protein product: CASSQRAKKNIQYF.

The chain uses TRBV12-3 or TRBV12-4 and TRBJ1-2, with TRBD1 matching over 9 bases. CDR3 size: 13 residues. V shed 6 bases and J 4 bases; nucleotides not matched to a gene: 3. The CDR3 DNA sequence: TGTGCCAGCAGGTCGACAGGGGGCTATGGCTACACCTTC. This sequence encodes CASRSTGGYGYTF.